The 17 T cell receptor beta chains given below trace back to one sample, sequenced in a study of blood T cells in healthy people across ages (dated by TCRdb to between 2014 and 2017). Preparation of the library involved 5' RACE. TCRdb shows the sequencer as Illumina HiSeq 2500. A second about 7 to 11 cycle PCR used a sample-barcoded 5' primer and a J-beta primer mix. The public reads were reanalyzed by TCRdb: fastp trimming at Q25, MiXCR alignment, in-frame beta chains only. Identical CDR3 protein sequences are pooled into one entry, listed with their most common genes and DNA. Present in this sample are about 800,000 distinct CDR3 sequences, 58% of which were seen just once. Jointly, the top ten make up 22% of the sample. Sequenced sample: blood. The receptors originated from a man aged 30 to 45 in good health.

The chain is built from TRBV6-5 and TRBJ2-7; a possible D gene is TRBD2 (6 bases). The better agreement between TRBJ2-5 and the DNA end casts doubt on the J call. The CDR3 spans 15 residues. In germline, CDR1 is MNHEY, CDR2 SVGAGI. CDR3 protein: CASSRGRGRGETQYF. CDR3 coding DNA: TGTGCCAGCAGTCGAGGAAGAGGCCGGGGGGAGACCCAGTACTTC.

This sequence joins TRBV10-3 and TRBJ2-5, with D uncertain. Trimming removed 8 bases from V and 1 base from J, with 8 bases in between. This CDR3 has 12 residues. Germline lookup yields CDR1 ENHRY and CDR2 SYGVKD. CDR3 nucleotides: TGTGCCATCTCAACAGTCCAAGAGACCCAGTACTTC. Translating gives CAISTVQETQYF.

V gene TRBV9 combines with J gene TRBJ1-2, with D unresolved. CDR3 length equals 15 residues. The germline V gene has CDR1 SGDLS and CDR2 YYNGEE. V dropped 0 bases and J dropped 4 bases, with 13 bases sitting between them. The CDR3 nucleotides are TGTGCCAGCAGCGTAGTAGACGGTCCGCCCTATGGCTACACCTTC. Its translation is CASSVVDGPPYGYTF. Drawing the rest from reference TRBV9 and TRBJ1-2, the complete variable domain is DSGVTQTPKHLITATGQRVTLRCSPRSGDLSVYWYQQSLDQGLQFLIQYYNGEERAKGNILERFSAQQFPDLHSELNLSSLELGDSALYFCASSVVDGPPYGYTFGSGTRLTVV.

The chain recombines TRBV18 with TRBJ2-7; possibly TRBD1 or TRBD2 for D (6 bases each). The germline V gene encodes CDR1 KGHSH and CDR2 LQKENI. Trimming stripped 3 bases from V and 1 base from J, with 13 bases between. The CDR3 is 15 amino acids. In DNA, the CDR3 is TGTGCCAGCTCACCGGGCGGGGACATGTCCTACGAGCAGTACTTC. It encodes CASSPGGDMSYEQYF.

This clonotype has a handful of counts. This rearrangement joins TRBV12-3 or TRBV12-4 to TRBJ2-3; no reliable D call. The CDR3 covers 15 residues. Trimming took 5 bases from V and 0 from J, leaving 12 bases between them. CDR3 bases: TGTGCCAGCAGTAGCCCGGAGAGAAGCACAGATACGCAGTATTTT. Amino acid sequence: CASSSPERSTDTQYF.

This clonotype was recorded a few times. This chain joins TRBV29-1 and TRBJ2-1; 9 nucleotides line up with TRBD2. The germline V gene encodes CDR1 SQVTM and CDR2 ANQGSEA. There are 13 residues in the CDR3. Trimming cost V 1 base and J 12 bases; bases outside gene matches: 7. In DNA, the CDR3 is TGCAGCGTTGAAGGCGGGAGGGCCCGCGGGCAGTTCTTC. Protein: CSVEGGRARGQFF.

This sequence joins TRBV20-1 and TRBJ1-5, with a weak D call TRBD1 (5 bases). V was trimmed by 5 bases and J by 2 bases, leaving 7 bases between them. Germline V lookup: CDR1 DFQATT, CDR2 SNEGSKA (reference sequence). The CDR3 extends over 12 amino acids. CDR3 sequence: CSADSRNQPQHF. The CDR3, as DNA: TGCAGTGCTGACAGTCGCAATCAGCCCCAGCATTTT.

This clonotype was detected many times. The chain employs TRBV18 and TRBJ2-1, with 10 bases matching TRBD2. Per germline, CDR1 KGHSH and CDR2 LQKENI. Germline trimming cut 8 bases from V and 4 bases from J; bases unmatched to any gene: 8. The length of the CDR3 is 15 residues. In DNA, the CDR3 is TGTGCCAGCAGCCCCCTAGCGGGGGCATACAATGAGCAGTTCTTC. This encodes CASSPLAGAYNEQFF.

This clonotype was seen more than once but under ten times. The chain is built from TRBV6-2 or TRBV6-3 and TRBJ2-1; tentative D call: TRBD2 (6 bases). V shed 5 bases and J shed 10 bases, with 21 bases lying between them. From germline, CDR1 is MNHEY and CDR2 SVGEGT. The length of the CDR3 is 15 residues. The CDR3 spells CASSNGGPGGREQFF. The CDR3 DNA sequence: TGTGCCAGCAGTAATGGAGGGCCCGGTGGAAGGGAGCAGTTCTTC.

V is TRBV19 and J is TRBJ2-6, with D hard to call. Germline V gene data show CDR1 as LNHDA and CDR2 as SQIVND (reference sequence). Trimming left V 3 bases short and J 0 bases short, with 9 bases between. CDR3 size: 16 residues. CDR3 nucleotides: TGTGCCAGTAGTATCGACTCAAGCTCTGGGGCCAACGTCCTGACTTTC. The encoded protein is CASSIDSSSGANVLTF.

V and J are TRBV20-1 and TRBJ2-3, with TRBD2 identical over 9 bases. Germline V CDR1 and CDR2: DFQATT, SNEGSKA (reference sequence). The CDR3 loop spans 15 amino acids. The J segment lost 1 base and the V segment lost 6 bases, leaving 8 bases of the junction unmatched. The CDR3 DNA sequence: TGCAGTGCCATCCCGGGACTAGCAGGCACAGATACGCAGTATTTT. Its translation: CSAIPGLAGTDTQYF.

The chain combines TRBV7-7 with TRBJ2-7, with D unresolved. The DNA end is more similar to TRBJ2-5, so the J call may be wrong. CDR1 and CDR2 from the germline V gene are SSHAT and FNYEAQ (reference sequence). The CDR3 contains 15 residues. CDR3 sequence: CASSLGSAPEETQYF. The CDR3 DNA is TGTGCCAGCAGCTTAGGGTCAGCCCCTGAGGAGACCCAGTACTTC.

The CDR3 coding sequence is TGTGCCAGCAGAGGTGCACTGAGCGCCTACGAGCAGTACTTC. Translating gives CASRGALSAYEQYF. The V call is TRBV27, the J call TRBJ2-7; D unresolved. This CDR3 is 14 amino acids long. Trimming removed 6 bases from V and 2 bases from J, with 14 bases in between. Per the germline V gene, CDR1 is MNHEY and CDR2 is SMNVEV (reference sequence).

This clonotype was detected a few times. The chain has TRBV4-2 and TRBJ1-5; the D is unclear. Trimming left V 0 bases short and J 7 bases short, with 19 bases between. Germline CDR1 LGHNA, CDR2 YNFKEQ. The CDR3 contains 17 residues. In nucleotides, the CDR3 is TGTGCCAGCAGCCAAGATGTTGAACCTCGGGTCAGCCAGCCCCAGCATTTT. Amino acid sequence: CASSQDVEPRVSQPQHF.

This clonotype was observed a handful of times. V gene TRBV6-6 combines with J gene TRBJ2-3, with 10 bases lining up with TRBD1. The J segment lost 14 bases and the V segment lost 6 bases, leaving 17 bases of the junction unmatched. This CDR3 is built from 15 residues. The germline gives CDR1 MNHNY, CDR2 SVGAGI (reference sequence). CDR3 loop: CASRDRGSLFESVYF. The CDR3 nucleotides read TGTGCCAGCAGGGACAGGGGGAGTCTTTTTGAGTCTGTGTATTTT.

This clonotype was seen only once. The chain uses TRBV20-1 and TRBJ2-1, with 11 bases aligning to TRBD2. Per the germline V gene, CDR1 is DFQATT and CDR2 is SNEGSKA (reference sequence). Germline trimming cut 0 bases from V and 6 bases from J; bases unmatched to any gene: 4. The CDR3 is made up of 15 amino acids. CDR3 protein: CSAREHSGGANEQFF. As DNA, the CDR3 is TGCAGTGCTAGAGAGCATAGCGGGGGGGCCAATGAGCAGTTCTTC.

The chain joins TRBV9 to TRBJ2-3, with D perhaps TRBD2 (6 bases). CDR1 and CDR2 (germline): SGDLS, YYNGEE. The germline V and J ends were trimmed by 1 base and 4 bases, with 13 bases remaining between them. The CDR3 runs to 15 residues. The CDR3 bases are TGTGCCAGCAGCGTAAACCCGCGGGAACCAGATACGCAGTATTTT. Translating gives CASSVNPREPDTQYF.